Below are 7 T cell receptor beta chains sequenced from a single sample in a study of blood T cells in healthy people across ages. Primed by a sample-barcoded 5' primer and a J-beta primer mix, a second PCR proceeded for 7 to 11 cycles. MiXCR, run by TCRdb on the 5' RACE reads, gives a single entry per CDR3 protein. The sample carries fewer than 700,000 distinct CDR3 sequences, 40% to 55% recorded once. Sequenced: blood. These TCRs come from a man older than 75 in good health.

The V gene is TRBV20-1, the J gene TRBJ2-1, with D uncertain. The tail of the sequence fits TRBJ2-7 better, so the J call may be wrong. Germline V gene sequence: CDR1 DFQATT, CDR2 SNEGSKA (reference sequence). This CDR3 contains 11 residues. The CDR3 nucleotides are TGCAGTGCTAGATTATACAATGAGCAGTACTTC. Protein product: CSARLYNEQYF.

The chain links TRBV7-2 to TRBJ1-1; 8 bases match TRBD1. The CDR3 is 14 residues long. Germline V gives CDR1 SGHTA, CDR2 FQGNSA. V gave up 10 bases and J gave up 1 base; unmatched junction bases: 8. The CDR3 coding sequence is TGTGCCACTAGGAGGGGGACAGGGAACACTGAAGCTTTCTTT. Translation gives CATRRGTGNTEAFF. Supplemented by reference TRBV7-2 and TRBJ1-1, the full variable domain reads GAGVSQSPSNKVTEKGKDVELRCDPISGHTALYWYRQSLGQGLEFLIYFQGNSAPDKSGLPSDRFSAERTGGSVSTLTIQRTQQEDSAVYLCATRRGTGNTEAFFGQGTRLTVV.

The chain employs TRBV3-1 and TRBJ2-6; D remains unclear. This CDR3 region has 13 residues. CDR1 and CDR2 (germline): LGHDT, YNNKEL (reference sequence). V lost 8 bases and J lost 3, with 8 bases in between. The CDR3 region is CASHSGGANVLTF. Here the CDR3 DNA reads TGTGCCAGCCACTCCGGTGGGGCCAACGTCCTGACTTTC.

This clonotype was picked up a small number of times. This chain connects TRBV15 to TRBJ2-2; D is tentatively TRBD1 or TRBD2 (5 bases each). V lost 3 bases and J lost 6, with 11 bases in between. The CDR3 runs to 14 residues. Germline assignment: CDR1 LNHNV and CDR2 YYDKDF (reference sequence). The CDR3 is CATSRGRGAGELFF. CDR3 bases: TGTGCCACCAGCAGGGGGCGAGGGGCCGGGGAGCTGTTTTTT.

In this sample, this clonotype turned up a few times. The chain employs TRBV7-2 and TRBJ2-3; the match to TRBD2 covers 9 bases. V dropped 5 bases and J dropped 2; count of bases not matched to a gene: 5. Germline V gene sequence: CDR1 SGHTA, CDR2 FQGNSA. This CDR3 is 15 amino acids long. As DNA, the CDR3 is TGTGCCAGCAGCGCTCTAGCGGGGCTCACAGATACGCAGTATTTT. Translating gives CASSALAGLTDTQYF.

The count of this clonotype is one. The chain recombines TRBV29-1 with TRBJ2-1, with 13 bases aligning to TRBD2. Trimming removed 8 bases from V and 10 bases from J; junction bases left unmatched: 14. CDR1 is SQVTM and CDR2 is ANQGSEA in the germline V gene. The CDR3 consists of 15 residues. This CDR3 is CSSIPGLAGSGEQFF. CDR3 bases: TGCAGCTCCATCCCGGGACTAGCGGGATCGGGGGAGCAGTTCTTC.

The chain uses TRBV7-8 and TRBJ1-4, with TRBD1 matching over 7 bases. This CDR3 is 15 amino acids long. Germline V gene lookup returns CDR1 SGHVS and CDR2 FQNEAQ. The V and J ends lost 2 bases and 5 bases, in that order; junction bases with no gene match: 5. In DNA form, the CDR3 reads TGTGCCAGCAGCTTAAGGACAGGAACAAATGAAAAACTGTTTTTT. Its protein product is CASSLRTGTNEKLFF.